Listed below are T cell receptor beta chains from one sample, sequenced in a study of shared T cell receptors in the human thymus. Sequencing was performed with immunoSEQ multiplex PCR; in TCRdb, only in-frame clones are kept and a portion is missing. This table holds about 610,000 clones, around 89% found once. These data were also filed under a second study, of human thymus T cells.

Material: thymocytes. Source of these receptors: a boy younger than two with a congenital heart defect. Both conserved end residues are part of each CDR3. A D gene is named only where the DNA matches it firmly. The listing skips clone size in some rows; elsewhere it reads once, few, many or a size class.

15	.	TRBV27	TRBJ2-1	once	CASSSYPNPYNEQFF	TGTGCCAGCAGTTCCTACCCTAATCCCTACAATGAGCAGTTCTTC
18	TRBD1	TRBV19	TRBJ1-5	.	CASSQTSVTGGISQPQHF	TGTGCCAGTAGCCAAACCTCCGTAACAGGGGGAATTTCTCAGCCCCAGCATTTT
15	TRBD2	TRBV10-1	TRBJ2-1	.	CASSSTSGAYNEQFF	TGCGCCAGCAGCAGTACTAGCGGGGCCTACAATGAGCAGTTCTTC
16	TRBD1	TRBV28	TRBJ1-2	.	CAGRGADSDRVYGYTF	TGTGCCGGCAGGGGGGCAGATTCCGACCGGGTCTATGGCTACACCTTC
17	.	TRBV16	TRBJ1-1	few	CASSQSSYILANTEAFF	TGTGCCAGCAGCCAATCTTCTTACATCTTGGCGAACACTGAAGCTTTCTTT
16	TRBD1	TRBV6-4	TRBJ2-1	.	CASSTWGTGIVNEQFF	TGTGCCAGCTCCACCTGGGGGACAGGGATTGTCAATGAGCAGTTCTTC
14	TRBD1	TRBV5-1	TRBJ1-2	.	CASSLVPGGYGYTF	TGCGCCAGCAGCTTGGTTCCAGGGGGCTATGGCTACACCTTC
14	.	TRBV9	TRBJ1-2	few	CASSSPGPNYGYTF	TGTGCCAGCAGCAGTCCGGGTCCTAACTATGGCTACACCTTC
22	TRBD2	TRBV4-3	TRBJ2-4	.	CASSQEWPSLAGPLAAKNIQYF	TGCGCCAGCAGCCAAGAGTGGCCTTCCCTAGCGGGACCGTTGGCGGCCAAAAACATTCAGTACTTC
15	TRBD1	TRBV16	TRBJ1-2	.	CASSHSPGQGNGYTF	TGTGCCAGCAGCCATTCTCCGGGACAGGGTAATGGCTACACCTTC
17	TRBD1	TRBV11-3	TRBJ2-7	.	CASSLLWEGQGAREQYF	TGTGCCAGCAGCTTATTGTGGGAGGGACAGGGGGCGCGTGAGCAGTACTTC
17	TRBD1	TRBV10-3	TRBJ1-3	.	CAISPYTGGNSGNTIYF	TGTGCCATCAGTCCATACACAGGGGGGAACTCTGGAAACACCATATATTTT
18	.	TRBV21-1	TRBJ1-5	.	CASSKATKRDLLGQPQHF	TGTGCCAGCAGCAAAGCCACAAAGCGGGACCTCCTGGGTCAGCCCCAGCATTTT
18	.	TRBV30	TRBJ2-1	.	CAWSLARLVDSSYNEQFF	TGTGCCTGGAGCCTGGCCAGGCTAGTCGACAGCTCCTACAATGAGCAGTTCTTC
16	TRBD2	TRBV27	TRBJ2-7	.	CASSFLSGRACDEQYF	TGTGCCAGCAGTTTCCTTAGCGGGAGGGCCTGCGACGAGCAGTACTTC
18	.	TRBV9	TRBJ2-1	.	CASSPHQASHVTYNEQFF	TGTGCCAGCAGCCCCCATCAGGCTAGCCACGTTACCTACAATGAGCAGTTCTTC
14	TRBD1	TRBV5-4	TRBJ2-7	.	CASSWTGEGSEQYF	TGTGCCAGCAGCTGGACAGGGGAAGGGAGCGAGCAGTACTTC
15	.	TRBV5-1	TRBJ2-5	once	CASSLAEAAKETQYF	TGCGCCAGCAGCTTGGCCGAGGCTGCTAAAGAGACCCAGTACTTC